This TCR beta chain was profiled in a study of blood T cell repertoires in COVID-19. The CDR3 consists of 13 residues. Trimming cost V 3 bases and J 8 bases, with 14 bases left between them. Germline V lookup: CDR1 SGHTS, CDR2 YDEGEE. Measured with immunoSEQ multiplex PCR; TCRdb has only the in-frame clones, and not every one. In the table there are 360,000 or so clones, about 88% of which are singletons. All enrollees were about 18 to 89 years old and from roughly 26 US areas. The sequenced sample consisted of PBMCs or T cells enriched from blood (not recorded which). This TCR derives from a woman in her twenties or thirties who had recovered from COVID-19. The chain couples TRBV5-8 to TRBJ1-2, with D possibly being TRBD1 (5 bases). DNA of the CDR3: TGTGCCAGCAGCTCCCAGGGTGGTCGGGGCTACACCTTC. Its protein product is CASSSQGGRGYTF.